The T cell receptor beta chain described here comes from a study of blood T cell repertoires in COVID-19. Study-wide background: Samples of COVID-19 (acute and convalescent) were obtained from the United States, Italy and Spain. T cells, B-cell-depleted T cells, or PBMCs provided the cDNA or gDNA that served as material.

CDR1 is MNHEY, CDR2 SMNVEV, per germline (reference sequence). Unmatched junction bases numbered 10, after V lost 5 bases and J lost 1 base. The CDR3 extends over 16 amino acids. In the authors' workflow: Estimation of nucleated cell counts was performed using reference gene primer amplification. Profiled with immunoSEQ multiplex PCR; TCRdb holds only in-frame clones, not every one. V and J calls and clone size follow that table, whereas D and trimming were derived from the DNA. The profile shows roughly 200,000 clones, around four fifths of them singletons. The sequence was obtained from a man between 65 and 80 years old with active or convalescent COVID-19. Material: peripheral blood. This chain connects TRBV27 to TRBJ1-1; 7 nucleotides agree with TRBD1. The chain's CDR3 is CASSPLMGQPNTEAFF. Here the CDR3 DNA reads TGTGCCAGCAGTCCCCTCATGGGACAGCCGAACACTGAAGCTTTCTTT.